The 10 T cell receptor beta chains given below trace back to one sample, sequenced in a study of lymphopenia after photon versus proton radiotherapy. Clones were read by immunoSEQ multiplex PCR, and TCRdb kept only the in-frame ones, dropping some. Of some 33,000 clones in the sample, about nine tenths were seen once. This material consisted of peripheral blood, taken from a patient treated with photon-based radiotherapy. The receptors were sampled from a woman aged 45-65 years with pancreatic cancer.

The rearrangement links TRBV20-1 to TRBJ2-7; tentatively, D is TRBD1 (6 bases). This CDR3 contains 11 residues. V was trimmed by 5 bases and J by 7 bases, leaving 12 bases between them. Per the germline V gene, CDR1 is DFQATT and CDR2 is SNEGSKA (reference sequence). The CDR3 coding sequence is TGCAGTGCTGAACAGGGTGGTGAGCAGTACTTC. This encodes CSAEQGGEQYF.

The chain uses TRBV10-3 and TRBJ2-1, with 13 bases identical to TRBD2. Trimming cost V 10 bases and J 7 bases; bases outside gene matches: 10. The CDR3 sequence is 15 residues long. The germline gives CDR1 ENHRY, CDR2 SYGVKD. In DNA, the CDR3 is TGTGCCAGCGGGACTAGCGGGAAGAAGTCGAATGAGCAGTTCTTC. Encoded protein: CASGTSGKKSNEQFF.

The CDR3 coding sequence is TGCGCCAGCAGCTTGACTCGCGGGGGCTCCTACAATGAGCAGTTCTTC. This translates into CASSLTRGGSYNEQFF. This chain connects TRBV5-1 to TRBJ2-1; TRBD2 matches at 7 bases. J gave up 0 bases and V 1 base, and 4 bases lay outside the gene matches. Germline V CDR1 and CDR2: SGHRS, YFSETQ. The CDR3 covers 16 residues.

This chain uses TRBV6-6 with TRBJ1-2; D call uncertain. The CDR3 is 11 residues long. Germline CDR1 MNHNY, CDR2 SVGAGI (reference sequence). V shed 5 bases and J shed 6 bases, with 7 bases lying between them. Written as DNA, the CDR3 is TGTGCCAGCAGTCCCCAGGATGGCTACACCTTC. This encodes CASSPQDGYTF.

The chain recombines TRBV9 with TRBJ2-3, with a tentative D call TRBD1 (5 bases). Germline CDR1 is SGDLS and CDR2 is YYNGEE. The ends were cut back, 5 bases at V and 0 bases at J, with 10 bases in the middle. The CDR3 loop spans 14 amino acids. CDR3 loop: CASSGAVSTDTQYF. As DNA, the CDR3 is TGTGCCAGCAGTGGGGCAGTGAGCACAGATACGCAGTATTTT.

The chain is built from TRBV6-5 and TRBJ1-3, with a possible D match to TRBD1 (5 bases). Germline values: CDR1 MNHEY, CDR2 SVGAGI. Trimming removed 6 bases at V and 4 bases at J, with 16 bases between. The CDR3 is 15 amino acids. CDR3 in DNA: TGTGCCAGCAGGGCAGACGCGGGACGCGGAAACACCATATATTTT. It is translated as CASRADAGRGNTIYF.

V usage is TRBV7-9 and J usage is TRBJ2-3; D ambiguous. This CDR3 comprises 14 residues. Germline CDR1 and CDR2: SEHNR and FQNEAQ (reference sequence). Trimming left V 8 bases short and J 4 bases short, with 16 bases between. CDR3 sequence reads: CASEYGSGADTQYF. In nucleotides, the CDR3 is TGTGCCAGCGAGTACGGCTCAGGAGCAGATACGCAGTATTTT.

The chain has TRBV5-4 and TRBJ1-2; possibly TRBD1 for D (5 bases). Trimming took off 6 bases at V and 0 bases at J, with 12 bases between the two ends. Germline assignment: CDR1 SGHNT and CDR2 YYREEE (reference sequence). This CDR3 contains 14 residues. CDR3 coding DNA: TGTGCCAGCATACGGGACGGCTCTAACTATGGCTACACCTTC. Translation: CASIRDGSNYGYTF.

The rearrangement links TRBV28 to TRBJ1-5; D ambiguous. The V and J ends lost 3 bases and 0 bases respectively, with 9 bases between them. This CDR3 has 15 amino acids. Per germline, CDR1 MDHEN and CDR2 SYDVKM. The DNA of the CDR3 is TGTGCCAGCAGTTTCCGGCGGTTTAGCAATCAGCCCCAGCATTTT. Residues: CASSFRRFSNQPQHF.

CDR3 residues: CASSESGNPSYEQYF. The CDR3 DNA reads as TGTGCCAGCAGCGAGAGCGGGAACCCTTCCTACGAGCAGTACTTC. V is TRBV9 and J is TRBJ2-7, with 7 bases matching TRBD2. With 3 bases clipped from V and 1 base from J, the junction kept 7 bases outside the gene matches. Germline CDR1 reads SGDLS; CDR2 reads YYNGEE. The CDR3 length is 15 residues. Filled out from reference TRBV9 and TRBJ2-7, the complete variable domain reads DSGVTQTPKHLITATGQRVTLRCSPRSGDLSVYWYQQSLDQGLQFLIQYYNGEERAKGNILERFSAQQFPDLHSELNLSSLELGDSALYFCASSESGNPSYEQYFGPGTRLTVT.